The clone carrying this T cell receptor beta chain was picked up a small number of times. What it binds is not known. V gave up 4 bases and J gave up 0 bases, with 12 bases separating them. Germline lookup yields CDR1 SEHNR and CDR2 FQNEAQ (reference sequence). The CDR3 is made up of 15 amino acids. This sample was included in a study of T cell repertoires in cytomegalovirus infection. About the research overall: Shared public TCR beta signatures pointed to both CMV infection and a matching HLA type.

In TCRdb, the reads were re-called with MiXCR into one record per CDR3 protein. This table has around 900,000 distinct CDR3 sequences, roughly 30% appearing once. This TCR was sampled from a human donor in good health (CMV status not recorded). Some clones in this sample may be carry-over from other donors' samples. The specimen was cultured CD8+ T cells from PBMCs, collected from culture after CMV antigen stimulation. The chain combines TRBV7-9 with TRBJ1-2; maybe TRBD1 (6 bases). The CDR3 sequence: CASSSPGGPNYGYTF. The CDR3 nucleotides are TGTGCCAGCAGCTCACCGGGGGGCCCTAACTATGGCTACACCTTC.